These T cell receptor beta chains were read from a single sample in a study of identical twins. In TCRdb, the 5' RACE reads were re-called with MiXCR into one record per CDR3 protein. This repertoire shows approximately 1.8 million distinct CDR3 sequences, more than 30% found once; its top ten account for approximately 0.25%. The source material was cord blood. All receptors come from a newborn girl in good health. The CDR3 runs from the conserved cysteine through the conserved F or W. Each record gives: D gene, J gene, V gene, CDR3 length, clone size, CDR3 DNA, CDR3 protein. The D gene is left open where the match is weak. Clone sizes are given selectively: once, few, many, or a class where the clone is expanded.

D: TRBD2; J: TRBJ2-5; V: TRBV7-2; length: 14; size: .; DNA: TGTGCCAGCAGCTTAGCGCGGGGGGGCGGAGAGCAGTACTTC; CDR3: CASSLARGGGEQYF
D: TRBD2; J: TRBJ2-7; V: TRBV7-2; length: 18; size: .; DNA: TGTGCCAGCAGCTTAGTGGTAGCGGGGGGCCGAAGCTCCTACGAGCAGTACTTC; CDR3: CASSLVVAGGRSSYEQYF
D: .; J: TRBJ2-5; V: TRBV9; length: 15; size: few; DNA: TGTGCCAGCAGCGTAGACGGGGGACATCAAGAGACCCAGTACTTC; CDR3: CASSVDGGHQETQYF
D: .; J: TRBJ1-4; V: TRBV20-1; length: 13; size: .; DNA: TGCAGTGCCACAGACGGGAGGGATGCAAAACTGTTTTTT; CDR3: CSATDGRDAKLFF
D: .; J: TRBJ2-5; V: TRBV5-6; length: 14; size: .; DNA: TGTGCCAGCAGCTTGTTTATTTCGGAGAATGAGCAGTACTTC; CDR3: CASSLFISENEQYF
D: .; J: TRBJ2-3; V: TRBV11-2; length: 10; size: .; DNA: TGTGCCAGCGGGGTGGTGGGGCAGTATTTT; CDR3: CASGVVGQYF
D: .; J: TRBJ2-4; V: TRBV7-2; length: 12; size: .; DNA: TGTGCCAGCAGCCCCAAGTGGGACATTCAGTACTTC; CDR3: CASSPKWDIQYF
D: .; J: TRBJ2-5; V: TRBV5-1; length: 14; size: few; DNA: TGCGCCAGCAGCCGAGACGGGAGCACAGAGACCCAGTACTTC; CDR3: CASSRDGSTETQYF
D: TRBD1; J: TRBJ2-7; V: TRBV11-2; length: 21; size: few; DNA: TGTGCCAGCAGCTTAGGCCGGACCGGGACAGGGGGCCCTCTGGAATTGGACGAGCAGTACTTC; CDR3: CASSLGRTGTGGPLELDEQYF
D: .; J: TRBJ1-5; V: TRBV6-6; length: 15; size: once; DNA: TGTGCCAGCAGTTGGGGAGGGGGGTCAAATCAGCCCCAGCATTTT; CDR3: CASSWGGGSNQPQHF
D: TRBD2; J: TRBJ2-1; V: TRBV28; length: 15; size: few; DNA: TGTGCCAGCAGAGAAACTAGCGGGACCTACAATGAGCAGTTCTTC; CDR3: CASRETSGTYNEQFF
D: TRBD1; J: TRBJ1-2; V: TRBV5-1; length: 15; size: .; DNA: TGCGCCAGCAGTTCGAACCCGGGACAGAACTATGGCTACACCTTC; CDR3: CASSSNPGQNYGYTF